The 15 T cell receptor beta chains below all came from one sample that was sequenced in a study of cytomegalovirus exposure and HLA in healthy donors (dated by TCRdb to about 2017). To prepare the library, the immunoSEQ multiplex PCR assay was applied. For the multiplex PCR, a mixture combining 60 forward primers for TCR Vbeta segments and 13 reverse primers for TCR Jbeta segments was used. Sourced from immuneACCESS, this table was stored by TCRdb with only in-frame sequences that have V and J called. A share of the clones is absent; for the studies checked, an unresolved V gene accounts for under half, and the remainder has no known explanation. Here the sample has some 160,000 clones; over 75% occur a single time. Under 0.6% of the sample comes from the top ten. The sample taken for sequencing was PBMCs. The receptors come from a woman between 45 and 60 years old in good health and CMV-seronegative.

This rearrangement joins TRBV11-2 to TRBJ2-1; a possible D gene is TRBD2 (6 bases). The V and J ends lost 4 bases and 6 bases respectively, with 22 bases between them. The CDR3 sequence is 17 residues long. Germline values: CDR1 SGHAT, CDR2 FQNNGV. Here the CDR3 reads CASSSGLWRDRTNEQFF. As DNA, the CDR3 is TGTGCCAGCAGCTCCGGCCTTTGGCGGGATAGGACCAATGAGCAGTTCTTC.

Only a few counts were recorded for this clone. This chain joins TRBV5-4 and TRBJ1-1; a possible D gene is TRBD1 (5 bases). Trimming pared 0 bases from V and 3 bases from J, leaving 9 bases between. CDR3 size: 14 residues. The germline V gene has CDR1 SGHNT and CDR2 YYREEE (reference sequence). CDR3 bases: TGTGCCAGCAGCTTGGTGGGGGGGGACACTGAAGCTTTCTTT. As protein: CASSLVGGDTEAFF.

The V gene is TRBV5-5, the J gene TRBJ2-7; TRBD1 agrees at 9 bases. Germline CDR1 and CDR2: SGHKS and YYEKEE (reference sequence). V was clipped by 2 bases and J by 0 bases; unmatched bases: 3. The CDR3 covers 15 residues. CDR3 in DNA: TGTGCCAGCAGCTTTACAGGGGGCTCCTCCTACGAGCAGTACTTC. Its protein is CASSFTGGSSYEQYF.

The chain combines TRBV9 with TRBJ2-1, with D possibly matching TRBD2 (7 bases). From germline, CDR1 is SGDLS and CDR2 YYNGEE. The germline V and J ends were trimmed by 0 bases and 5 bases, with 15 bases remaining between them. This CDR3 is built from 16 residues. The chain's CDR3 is CASSVGGRGPNNEQFF. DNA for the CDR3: TGTGCCAGCAGCGTAGGGGGGCGGGGGCCTAACAATGAGCAGTTCTTC.

CDR3 protein: CASSKEDSGGLADTQYF. The CDR3 DNA reads TGTGCCAGCAGCAAAGAGGATAGCGGGGGGTTGGCAGATACGCAGTATTTT. J is TRBJ2-3 and V is TRBV11-2, with 10 positions matching TRBD2. Trimming took 5 bases from V and 4 from J; bases not matched to a gene: 12. The germline CDR1 and CDR2 sequences are SGHAT and FQNNGV. The CDR3 runs to 17 residues.

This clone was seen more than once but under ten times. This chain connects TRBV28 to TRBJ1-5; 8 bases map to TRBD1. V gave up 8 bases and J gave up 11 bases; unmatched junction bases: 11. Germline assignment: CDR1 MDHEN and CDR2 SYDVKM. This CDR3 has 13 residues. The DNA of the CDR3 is TGTGCCAGCGGACAGGGAGGGAGGTCGGCCCAGCATTTT. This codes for CASGQGGRSAQHF.

CDR3 coding DNA: TGTGCCAGCAGGAAAGCAGGGGGCTCCTATGGCTACACCTTC. This gives the protein CASRKAGGSYGYTF. This chain connects TRBV6-1 to TRBJ1-2, with TRBD1 matching 8 bases. CDR3 length equals 14 residues. Per germline, CDR1 MNHNS and CDR2 SASEGT. The V segment lost 6 bases and the J segment 4 bases; nucleotides outside the gene matches: 7.

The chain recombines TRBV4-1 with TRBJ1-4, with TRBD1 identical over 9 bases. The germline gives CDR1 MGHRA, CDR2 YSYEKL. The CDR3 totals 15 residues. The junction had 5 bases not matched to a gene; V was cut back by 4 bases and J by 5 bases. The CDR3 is CASSRETGGNEKLFF. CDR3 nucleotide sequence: TGCGCCAGCAGCCGAGAGACAGGGGGAAATGAAAAACTGTTTTTT.

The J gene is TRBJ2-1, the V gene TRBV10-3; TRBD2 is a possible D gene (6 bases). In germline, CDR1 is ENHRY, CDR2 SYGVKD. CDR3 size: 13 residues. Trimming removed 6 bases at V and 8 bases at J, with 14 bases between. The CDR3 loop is CAISRDPGDEQFF. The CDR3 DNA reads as TGTGCCATCAGCCGGGACCCGGGGGATGAGCAGTTCTTC.

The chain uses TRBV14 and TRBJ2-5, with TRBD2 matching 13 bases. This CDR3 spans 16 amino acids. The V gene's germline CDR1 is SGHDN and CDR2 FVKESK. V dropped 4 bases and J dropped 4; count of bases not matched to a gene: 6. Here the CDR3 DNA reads TGTGCCAGCAGCCGCCCGGGACTAGCGGGAATAGAGACCCAGTACTTC. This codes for CASSRPGLAGIETQYF.

The CDR3 region has the DNA TGCGCCAGCTCCAAAAGGCAGAGAAGTAGCGGGAGGGCCTCCAATGAGCAGTTCTTC. Translating gives CASSKRQRSSGRASNEQFF. This chain links TRBV5-1 with TRBJ2-1; TRBD2 matches 11 bases. V lost 7 bases, J lost 6 bases, and 21 bases stayed unmatched. Per germline, CDR1 SGHRS and CDR2 YFSETQ. The CDR3 covers 19 residues.

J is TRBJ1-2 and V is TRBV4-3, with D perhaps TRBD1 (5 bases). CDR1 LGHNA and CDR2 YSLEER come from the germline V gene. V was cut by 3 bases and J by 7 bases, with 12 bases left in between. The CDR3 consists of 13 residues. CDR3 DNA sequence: TGCGCCAGCAGCCATGGGGGGGACGGTGGCTACACCTTC. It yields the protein CASSHGGDGGYTF.

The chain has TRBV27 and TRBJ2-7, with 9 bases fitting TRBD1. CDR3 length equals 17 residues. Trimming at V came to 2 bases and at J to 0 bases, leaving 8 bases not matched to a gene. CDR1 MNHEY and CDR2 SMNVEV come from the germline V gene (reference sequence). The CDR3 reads CASSLNYRGQSSYEQYF. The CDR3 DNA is TGTGCCAGCAGTTTAAATTACAGGGGGCAATCCTCCTACGAGCAGTACTTC.

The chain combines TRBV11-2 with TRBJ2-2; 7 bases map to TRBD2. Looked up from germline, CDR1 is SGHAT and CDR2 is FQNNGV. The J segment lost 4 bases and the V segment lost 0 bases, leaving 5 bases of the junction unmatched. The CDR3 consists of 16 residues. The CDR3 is CASSLEGGSGTGELFF. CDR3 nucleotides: TGTGCCAGCAGCTTAGAGGGCGGGAGCGGCACCGGGGAGCTGTTTTTT.

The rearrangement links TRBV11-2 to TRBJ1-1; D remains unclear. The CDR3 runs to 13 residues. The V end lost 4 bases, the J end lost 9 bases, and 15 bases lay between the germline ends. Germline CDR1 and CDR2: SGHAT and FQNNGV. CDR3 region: CASSSNSRFQAFF. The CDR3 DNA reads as TGTGCCAGCAGCTCTAACTCGCGTTTTCAAGCTTTCTTT.